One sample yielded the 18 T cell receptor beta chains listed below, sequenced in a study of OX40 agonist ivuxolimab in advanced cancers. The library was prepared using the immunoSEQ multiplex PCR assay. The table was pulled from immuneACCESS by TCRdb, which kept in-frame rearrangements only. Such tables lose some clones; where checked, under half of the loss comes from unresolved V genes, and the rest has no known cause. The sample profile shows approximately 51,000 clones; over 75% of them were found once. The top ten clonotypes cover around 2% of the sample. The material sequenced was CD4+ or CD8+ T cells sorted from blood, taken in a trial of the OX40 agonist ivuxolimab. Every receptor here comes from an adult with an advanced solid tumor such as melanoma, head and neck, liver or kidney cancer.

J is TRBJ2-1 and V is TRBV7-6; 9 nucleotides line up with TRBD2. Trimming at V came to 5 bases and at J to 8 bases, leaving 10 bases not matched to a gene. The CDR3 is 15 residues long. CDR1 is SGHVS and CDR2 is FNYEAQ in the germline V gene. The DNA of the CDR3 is TGTGCCAGCAGCGGTCTAGCGGGAAGGCACCATGAGCAGTTCTTC. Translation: CASSGLAGRHHEQFF.

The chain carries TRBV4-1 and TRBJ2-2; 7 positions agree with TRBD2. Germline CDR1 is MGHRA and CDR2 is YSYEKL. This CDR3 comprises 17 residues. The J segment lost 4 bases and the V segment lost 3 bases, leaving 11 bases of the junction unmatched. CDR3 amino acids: CASSHPLGGRGTGELFF. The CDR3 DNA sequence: TGCGCCAGCAGCCATCCTTTGGGAGGGAGAGGCACCGGGGAGCTGTTTTTT.

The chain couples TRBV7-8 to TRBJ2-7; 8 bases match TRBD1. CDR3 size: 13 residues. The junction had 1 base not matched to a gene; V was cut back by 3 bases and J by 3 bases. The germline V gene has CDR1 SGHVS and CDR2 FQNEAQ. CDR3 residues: CASSLGQVYEQYF. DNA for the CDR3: TGTGCCAGCAGCTTGGGACAGGTCTACGAGCAGTACTTC.

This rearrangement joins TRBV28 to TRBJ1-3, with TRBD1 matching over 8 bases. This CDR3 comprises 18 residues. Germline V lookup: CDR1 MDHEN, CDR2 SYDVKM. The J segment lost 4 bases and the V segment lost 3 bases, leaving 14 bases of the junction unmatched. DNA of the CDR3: TGTGCCAGCAGTTTTTTGGGCTCCTGGGACAGGCGAGGAAACACCATATATTTT. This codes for CASSFLGSWDRRGNTIYF.

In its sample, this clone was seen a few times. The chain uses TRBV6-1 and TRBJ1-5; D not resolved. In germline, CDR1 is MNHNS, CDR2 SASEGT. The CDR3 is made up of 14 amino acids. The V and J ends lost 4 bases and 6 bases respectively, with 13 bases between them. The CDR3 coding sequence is TGTGCCAGCAGTGTGTCGGCCGGGAGTCAGCCCCAGCATTTT. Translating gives CASSVSAGSQPQHF.

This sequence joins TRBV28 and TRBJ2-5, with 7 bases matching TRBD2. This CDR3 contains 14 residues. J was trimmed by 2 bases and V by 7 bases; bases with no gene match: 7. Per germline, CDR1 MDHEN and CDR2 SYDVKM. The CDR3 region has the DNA TGTGCCAGCACCGTGGGAGGGGCACAAGAGACCCAGTACTTC. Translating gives CASTVGGAQETQYF.

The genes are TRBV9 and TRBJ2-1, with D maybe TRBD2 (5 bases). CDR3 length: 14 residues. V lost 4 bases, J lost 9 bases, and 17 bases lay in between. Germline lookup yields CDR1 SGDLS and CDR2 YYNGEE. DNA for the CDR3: TGTGCCAGCAGCCCCCTCGCGTCAAGCGGTGAGCAGTTCTTC. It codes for CASSPLASSGEQFF.

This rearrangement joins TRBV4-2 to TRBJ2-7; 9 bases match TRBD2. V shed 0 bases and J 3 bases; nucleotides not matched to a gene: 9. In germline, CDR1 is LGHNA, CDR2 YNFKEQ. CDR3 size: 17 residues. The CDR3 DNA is TGTGCCAGCAGCCAAGAAGGGGGTAGCGGGAGTTTCTACGAGCAGTACTTC. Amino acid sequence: CASSQEGGSGSFYEQYF.

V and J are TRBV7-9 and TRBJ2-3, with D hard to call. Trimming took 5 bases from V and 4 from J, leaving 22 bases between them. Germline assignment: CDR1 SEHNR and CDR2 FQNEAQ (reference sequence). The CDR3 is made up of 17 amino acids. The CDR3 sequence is CASSPLKLGKGPDTQYF. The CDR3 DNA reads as TGTGCCAGCAGCCCCTTAAAACTGGGAAAAGGGCCAGATACGCAGTATTTT.

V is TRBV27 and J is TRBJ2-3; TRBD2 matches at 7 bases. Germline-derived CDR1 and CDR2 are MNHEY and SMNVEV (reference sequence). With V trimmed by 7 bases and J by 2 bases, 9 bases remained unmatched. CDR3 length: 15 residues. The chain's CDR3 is CASTLRAGVTDTQYF. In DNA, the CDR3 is TGTGCCAGCACCTTGAGGGCGGGAGTCACAGATACGCAGTATTTT.

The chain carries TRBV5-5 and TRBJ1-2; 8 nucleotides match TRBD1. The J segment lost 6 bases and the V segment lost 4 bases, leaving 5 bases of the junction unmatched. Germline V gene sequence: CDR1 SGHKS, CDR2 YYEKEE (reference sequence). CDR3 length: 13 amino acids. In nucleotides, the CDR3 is TGTGCCAGCAGCGTCCAGGGGGCCGATGGCTACACCTTC. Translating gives CASSVQGADGYTF.

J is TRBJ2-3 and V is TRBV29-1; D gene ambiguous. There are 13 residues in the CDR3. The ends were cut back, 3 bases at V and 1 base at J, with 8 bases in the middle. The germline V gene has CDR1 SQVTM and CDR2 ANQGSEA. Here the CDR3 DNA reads TGCAGCGTTGACTCAGGCGGCACAGATACGCAGTATTTT. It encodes CSVDSGGTDTQYF.

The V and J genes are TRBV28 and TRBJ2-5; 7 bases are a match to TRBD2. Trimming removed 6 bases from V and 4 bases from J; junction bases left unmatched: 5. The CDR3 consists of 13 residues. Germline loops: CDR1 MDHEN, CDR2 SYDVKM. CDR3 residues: CASRFAGVETQYF. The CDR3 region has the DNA TGTGCCAGCAGGTTCGCGGGAGTAGAGACCCAGTACTTC. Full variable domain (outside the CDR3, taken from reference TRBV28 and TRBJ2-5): DVKVTQSSRYLVKRTGEKVFLECVQDMDHENMFWYRQDPGLGLRLIYFSYDVKMKEKGDIPEGYSVSREKKERFSLILESASTNQTSMYLCASRFAGVETQYFGPGTRLLVL.

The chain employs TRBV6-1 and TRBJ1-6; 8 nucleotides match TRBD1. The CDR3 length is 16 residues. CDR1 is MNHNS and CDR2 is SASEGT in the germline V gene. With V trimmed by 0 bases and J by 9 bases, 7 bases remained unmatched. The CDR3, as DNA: TGTGCCAGCAGTGAAGCGCGGGGGACAGGAATTTCACCCCTCCACTTT. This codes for CASSEARGTGISPLHF.

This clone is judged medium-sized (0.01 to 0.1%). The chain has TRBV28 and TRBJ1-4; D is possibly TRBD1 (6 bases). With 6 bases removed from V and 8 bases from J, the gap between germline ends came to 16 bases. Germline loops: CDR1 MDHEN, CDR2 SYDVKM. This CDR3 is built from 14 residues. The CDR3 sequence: CASSGQPTDEKLFF. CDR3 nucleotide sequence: TGTGCCAGCAGCGGACAGCCCACAGACGAAAAACTGTTTTTT.

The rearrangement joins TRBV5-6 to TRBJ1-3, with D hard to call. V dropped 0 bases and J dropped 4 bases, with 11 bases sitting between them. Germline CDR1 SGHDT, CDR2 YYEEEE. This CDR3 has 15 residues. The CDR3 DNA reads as TGTGCCAGCAGCTTGGTTATGGGCTCAGGAAACACCATATATTTT. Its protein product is CASSLVMGSGNTIYF.

The CDR3 is CATSRDGRGQTPLHF. CDR3 nucleotides: TGTGCCACCAGCAGAGATGGTAGGGGACAGACACCCCTCCACTTT. The rearrangement links TRBV15 to TRBJ1-6; TRBD1 agrees at 7 bases. Trimming cost V 0 bases and J 11 bases; bases outside gene matches: 7. In germline, CDR1 is LNHNV, CDR2 YYDKDF (reference sequence). The CDR3 is 15 residues long.

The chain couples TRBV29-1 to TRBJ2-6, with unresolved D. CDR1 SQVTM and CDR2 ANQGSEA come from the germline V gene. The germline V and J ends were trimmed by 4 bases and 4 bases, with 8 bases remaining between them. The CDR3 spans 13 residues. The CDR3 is CSVVRRGANVLTF. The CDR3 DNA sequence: TGCAGCGTTGTGCGGCGCGGGGCCAACGTCCTGACTTTC.